A single sample is the source of the 24 T cell receptor beta chains below, sequenced in a study of Ad26.COV2.S vaccination and SARS-CoV-2 variants. Profiling relied on immunoSEQ multiplex PCR, and the TCRdb table lists in-frame clones only, not all of them. The top ten hold 1.9% of the sample, which has roughly 400,000 clones, around nine tenths seen once. The treatment is: roughly 20 received Ad26.COV2.S at low or high dose, single or two shots; about five received placebo; per-sample allocation not given. It was on day 63 after the first vaccine or placebo injection that samples were taken. Sequenced material: peripheral blood, taken in a trial of Ad26.COV2.S vaccine versus placebo. Every receptor here comes from a person between 18 and 60 years old who received the Ad26.COV2.S COVID-19 vaccine or a placebo.

The chain recombines TRBV9 with TRBJ2-3, with D maybe TRBD2 (5 bases). V was shortened by 4 bases and J by 0 bases, with 12 bases between the two germline ends. This CDR3 has 15 residues. CDR1 is SGDLS and CDR2 is YYNGEE in the germline V gene. CDR3 sequence: CASSPASGSTDTQYF. The DNA for the CDR3 is TGTGCCAGCAGCCCCGCCAGCGGTAGCACAGATACGCAGTATTTT.

The V call is TRBV10-3, the J call TRBJ1-1, with 8 bases fitting TRBD1. V dropped 6 bases and J dropped 0; count of bases not matched to a gene: 3. Germline V gene sequence: CDR1 ENHRY, CDR2 SYGVKD. This CDR3 comprises 14 residues. CDR3 residues: CAIRDRGMNTEAFF. DNA of the CDR3: TGTGCCATCAGAGACAGGGGTATGAACACTGAAGCTTTCTTT.

This clone was counted once. The chain recombines TRBV5-1 with TRBJ2-3; D is uncertain. CDR1 and CDR2 (germline): SGHRS, YFSETQ. This CDR3 contains 14 residues. Trimming left V 0 bases short and J 2 bases short, with 7 bases between. CDR3 in amino acids: CASSLGRPTDTQYF. The CDR3 DNA reads TGCGCCAGCAGCTTGGGTAGACCCACAGATACGCAGTATTTT.

This sequence joins TRBV28 and TRBJ1-2; D may be TRBD1 (6 bases). CDR1 MDHEN and CDR2 SYDVKM come from the germline V gene. Trimming pared 6 bases from V and 2 bases from J, leaving 7 bases between. This CDR3 spans 12 amino acids. CDR3 protein: CASSTGNYGYTF. For the CDR3, the DNA is TGTGCCAGCAGCACAGGGAACTATGGCTACACCTTC.

This clone was detected only a few times. CDR3 sequence (DNA): TGTGCCTGGAGGGGCGGCAGGGGATCCTACGAGCAGTACTTC. The encoded protein is CAWRGGRGSYEQYF. This chain joins TRBV30 and TRBJ2-7; maybe TRBD1 (6 bases). Germline CDR1 is GTSNPN and CDR2 is SVGIG (reference sequence). V lost 3 bases to trimming and J lost 1 base, with 13 bases between them. The CDR3 has 14 amino acids.

V gene TRBV28 combines with J gene TRBJ1-1, with D hard to call. This CDR3 region has 12 residues. Germline lookup yields CDR1 MDHEN and CDR2 SYDVKM. V was clipped by 11 bases and J by 4 bases, with 14 bases between them. CDR3 in amino acids: CAHGDAFTEAFF. In DNA, the CDR3 is TGTGCCCACGGTGATGCGTTCACTGAAGCTTTCTTT.

The chain combines TRBV6-5 with TRBJ2-2; the D gene could be TRBD1 or TRBD2 (6 bases each). V shed 7 bases and J shed 7 bases, with 19 bases lying between them. Germline values: CDR1 MNHEY, CDR2 SVGAGI. The CDR3 has 15 amino acids. CDR3 sequence (DNA): TGTGCCAGCAAGAGGAGGGGGAGGATGGACGGGGAGCTGTTTTTT. Residues: CASKRRGRMDGELFF.

The V gene is TRBV7-8, the J gene TRBJ1-3, with D unclear. This CDR3 spans 14 amino acids. Between the trimmed V and J ends, which lost 2 bases and 1 base, there was a span of 6 bases. The germline V gene encodes CDR1 SGHVS and CDR2 FQNEAQ. The CDR3: CASSLMGSGNTIYF. CDR3 bases: TGTGCCAGCAGCTTAATGGGGTCTGGAAACACCATATATTTT.

V usage is TRBV15 and J usage is TRBJ2-5; TRBD1 matches at 10 bases. CDR1 is LNHNV, CDR2 YYDKDF, per germline (reference sequence). The CDR3 length is 15 residues. Unmatched junction bases numbered 6, after V lost 3 bases and J lost 5 bases. CDR3: CATSRSGTGVETQYF. The CDR3 nucleotides read TGTGCCACCAGCAGGTCCGGGACAGGGGTGGAGACCCAGTACTTC. Drawing the rest from reference TRBV15 and TRBJ2-5, the complete variable domain is DAMVIQNPRYQVTQFGKPVTLSCSQTLNHNVMYWYQQKSSQAPKLLFHYYDKDFNNEADTPDNFQSRRPNTSFCFLDIRSPGLGDTAMYLCATSRSGTGVETQYFGPGTRLLVL.

A few counts support this clone. The chain carries TRBV6-2 or TRBV6-3 and TRBJ1-1; D gene ambiguous. The germline gives CDR1 MNHEY, CDR2 SVGEGT. Trimming took off 4 bases at V and 4 bases at J, with 16 bases between the two ends. The CDR3 runs 15 residues. DNA for the CDR3: TGTGCCAGCAGTTTGGCCCAACTCGCAGTCACTGAAGCTTTCTTT. Its translation is CASSLAQLAVTEAFF.

This chain connects TRBV18 to TRBJ2-2; TRBD2 matches 7 bases. This CDR3 is 15 amino acids long. J lost 4 bases, V lost 5 bases, and 7 bases had no gene match. Germline values: CDR1 KGHSH, CDR2 LQKENI. The CDR3 sequence: CASSETSAFTGELFF. The CDR3 DNA sequence: TGTGCCAGCTCAGAAACTAGCGCCTTCACCGGGGAGCTGTTTTTT.

This clone was seen a few times. This chain connects TRBV27 to TRBJ2-5, with TRBD1 identical over 10 bases. The CDR3 length is 14 residues. V was pared by 2 bases and J by 5 bases, with 2 bases of the junction left unmatched. CDR1 is MNHEY and CDR2 is SMNVEV in the germline V gene (reference sequence). CDR3: CASSLRQGAETQYF. The CDR3 DNA is TGTGCCAGCAGTTTACGACAGGGGGCTGAGACCCAGTACTTC.

V and J are TRBV19 and TRBJ1-5; D is unclear. This CDR3 has 14 residues. Germline V gene data show CDR1 as LNHDA and CDR2 as SQIVND (reference sequence). Trimming cost V 4 bases and J 6 bases, with 13 bases left between them. CDR3 in DNA: TGTGCCAGTAGTACGGTCCCGGGGAGTCAGCCCCAGCATTTT. Its translation: CASSTVPGSQPQHF.

The chain links TRBV7-3 to TRBJ2-1; D is perhaps TRBD1 or TRBD2 (5 bases each). This CDR3 comprises 12 residues. V dropped 3 bases and J dropped 9 bases, with 9 bases sitting between them. Germline CDR1 is SGHTA and CDR2 is FQGTGA. For the CDR3, the DNA is TGTGCCAGCAGCTTCGGGGCCACTGAGCAGTTCTTC. Amino acids: CASSFGATEQFF.

The sample holds one count of this clone. The chain links TRBV10-1 to TRBJ2-1, with 8 bases that match TRBD2. This CDR3 spans 14 amino acids. Germline CDR1 is WNHNN and CDR2 is SYGVQD (reference sequence). The junction had 5 bases not matched to a gene; V was cut back by 3 bases and J by 7 bases. The CDR3 spells CASSDAGGRNEQFF. For the CDR3, the DNA is TGCGCCAGCAGTGACGCGGGAGGACGGAATGAGCAGTTCTTC.

CDR3 region: CASSDAYNEQFF. CDR3 coding DNA: TGTGCCAGCAGTGATGCCTACAATGAGCAGTTCTTC. V is TRBV9 and J is TRBJ2-1; D not certain. The CDR3 contains 12 residues. CDR1 and CDR2 from the germline V gene are SGDLS and YYNGEE. With 5 bases removed from V and 2 bases from J, the gap between germline ends came to 5 bases.

The rearrangement joins TRBV5-4 to TRBJ2-5; 9 bases fit TRBD1. Trimming at V came to 6 bases and at J to 6 bases, leaving 9 bases not matched to a gene. The CDR3 contains 14 residues. Germline V gives CDR1 SGHNT, CDR2 YYREEE (reference sequence). For the CDR3, the DNA is TGTGCCAGCAACCGGGACAGGGCTGACCAGACCCAGTACTTC. Amino acids: CASNRDRADQTQYF.

This clone was seen only once. This chain uses TRBV28 with TRBJ1-1; tentatively, D is TRBD1 (6 bases). Germline lookup yields CDR1 MDHEN and CDR2 SYDVKM. Trimming left V 7 bases short and J 4 bases short, with 16 bases between. The CDR3 totals 14 residues. CDR3 nucleotide sequence: TGTGCCAGCATTCGAGGGGGGGGAAGCACTGAAGCTTTCTTT. Translated, it gives CASIRGGGSTEAFF.

V gene TRBV5-8 combines with J gene TRBJ1-5; D is possibly TRBD1 (5 bases). Looked up from germline, CDR1 is SGHTS and CDR2 is YDEGEE. This CDR3 has 16 amino acids. Trimming pared 3 bases from V and 9 bases from J, leaving 22 bases between. The CDR3 protein is CASSSRDSGLFRPQHF. CDR3 bases: TGTGCCAGCAGCTCCCGGGACTCCGGGTTATTTCGGCCCCAGCATTTT.

The chain couples TRBV21-1 to TRBJ2-5. TRBV21-1 is tagged as a pseudogene. This CDR3 spans 12 amino acids. The CDR3 reads CASSKSQETQYF. CDR3 bases: TGTGCCAGCAGCAAGTCCCAAGAGACCCAGTACTTC.

The V call is TRBV11-1, the J call TRBJ2-3; tentative D call: TRBD1 (5 bases). The germline V gene has CDR1 SGHAT and CDR2 FQDESV (reference sequence). Trimming took off 1 base at V and 5 bases at J, with 10 bases between the two ends. The length of the CDR3 is 14 residues. The CDR3 nucleotides are TGTGCCAGCAGCTTAGGTCCCAGGGAAGATACGCAGTATTTT. Translation gives CASSLGPREDTQYF.

DNA of the CDR3: TGTGCCAGCAGCGTAGAATCGGCAGGGGAGAACACTGAAGCTTTCTTT. Protein: CASSVESAGENTEAFF. The genes are TRBV9 and TRBJ1-1; possibly TRBD1 for D (6 bases). Germline V lookup: CDR1 SGDLS, CDR2 YYNGEE. Trimming cost V 0 bases and J 1 base, with 13 bases left between them. The CDR3 contains 16 residues.

The chain joins TRBV7-2 to TRBJ1-1; 9 bases map to TRBD1. The germline V gene has CDR1 SGHTA and CDR2 FQGNSA. The CDR3 runs 14 residues. The V and J ends lost 4 bases and 6 bases, in that order; junction bases with no gene match: 6. CDR3 coding DNA: TGTGCCAGCAGCTACGGGACAGGGCGGGCTGAAGCTTTCTTT. Amino acids: CASSYGTGRAEAFF.

This sequence joins TRBV4-1 and TRBJ1-1, with no clear D. CDR3 length: 14 residues. Germline V gene data show CDR1 as MGHRA and CDR2 as YSYEKL. V was clipped by 3 bases and J by 0 bases, with 8 bases between them. The DNA for the CDR3 is TGCGCCAGCAGCCACGGTTCGGTGAACACTGAAGCTTTCTTT. Amino acids: CASSHGSVNTEAFF.